This T cell receptor beta chain stems from a study of T-cell memory formation after mild COVID-19. Study-level information: In these data, TCR clusters were largely donor specific. Study outcomes and limitations: The finding that pre-infection memory included some responding clones suggested that cross-reactive memory joined. What remained unconfirmed was the SARS-CoV-2 specificity of second-wave clones peaking on day 37. CD8+ contracting clones occupied EMRA, while CD4+ ones occupied mainly CM and EM.

The germline V and J ends were trimmed by 3 bases and 6 bases, with 8 bases remaining between them. The CDR3 has 12 residues. Germline values: CDR1 GTSNPN, CDR2 SVGIG (reference sequence). Of note for this clonotype: Its antigen is not identified.

In TCRdb, the 5' RACE reads were re-called with MiXCR into one record per CDR3 protein. The table lists under 600,000 distinct CDR3 sequences, roughly 22% of them singletons. This chain uses TRBV30 with TRBJ1-4; a weak D match, TRBD1 (6 bases). The sequencing input was PBMCs or a T cell subset sorted from them (not recorded which). The source of this sequence is an adult woman who had mild COVID-19 (a few samples of this study predate the infection). Cell type and time point are not known. As DNA, the CDR3 is TGTGCCTGGAGCGAGGGGGATGAAAAACTGTTTTTT. Amino acids: CAWSEGDEKLFF.